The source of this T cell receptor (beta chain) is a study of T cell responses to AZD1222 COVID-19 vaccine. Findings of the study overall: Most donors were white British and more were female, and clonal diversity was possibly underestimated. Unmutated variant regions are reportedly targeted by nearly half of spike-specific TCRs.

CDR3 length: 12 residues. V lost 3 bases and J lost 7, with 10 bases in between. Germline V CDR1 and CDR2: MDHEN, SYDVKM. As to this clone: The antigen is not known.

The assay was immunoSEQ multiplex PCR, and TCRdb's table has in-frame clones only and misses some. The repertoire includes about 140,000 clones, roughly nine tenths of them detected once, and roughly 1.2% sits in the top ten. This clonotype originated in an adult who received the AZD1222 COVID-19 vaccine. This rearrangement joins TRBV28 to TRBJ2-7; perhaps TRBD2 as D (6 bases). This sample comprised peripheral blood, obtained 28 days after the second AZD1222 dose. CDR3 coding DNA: TGTGCCAGCAGTTTTGGGGAGGCAGAGCAGTACTTC. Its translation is CASSFGEAEQYF.